This passage covers 27 T cell receptor beta chains from one sample sequenced in a study of CD8+ T cells in alopecia areata. TCR sequencing used cDNA made by reverse transcription of extracted RNA. Assay: immunoSEQ multiplex PCR; the TCRdb copy retains only in-frame clones and omits some. The sample yields some 150,000 clones, approximately 65% seen once. Material: CD8+ T cells sorted from blood, obtained at week 0. These TCRs come from a human donor with alopecia areata.

This clone was detected a few times. The CDR3 DNA sequence: TGTGCCAGCTCGTCAGGTGAGAACACTGAAGCTTTCTTT. It specifies CASSSGENTEAFF. This chain links TRBV18 with TRBJ1-1; the D is unclear. The V end was cut by 6 bases, the J end by 1 base, with 9 bases between. This CDR3 comprises 13 residues. Per the germline V gene, CDR1 is KGHSH and CDR2 is LQKENI.

A word on this clone: At one end, the junction sequence differs from germline, possibly due to a read error. The CDR3 coding sequence is TGTGCCAGCAGTTTAGCCCGGGATGCTGAGGCTTTCTTT. Translating gives CASSLARDAEAFF. This chain links TRBV27 with TRBJ1-1; D gene ambiguous. The CDR3 has 13 residues. Germline V gives CDR1 MNHEY, CDR2 SMNVEV (reference sequence).

The sample holds a few counts of this clone. The chain carries TRBV27 and TRBJ2-1, with D possibly being TRBD1 or TRBD2 (6 bases each). CDR3 length equals 13 residues. V lost 2 bases to trimming and J lost 8 bases, with 10 bases between them. CDR1 is MNHEY, CDR2 SMNVEV, per germline (reference sequence). For the CDR3, the DNA is TGTGCCAGCAGTTTAAACGGGGGCGATGAGCAGTTCTTC. Its translation is CASSLNGGDEQFF.

The chain joins TRBV4-1 to TRBJ2-2, with a tentative D call TRBD1 (5 bases). CDR3 length: 15 amino acids. Trimming cost V 3 bases and J 5 bases, with 13 bases left between them. Germline loops: CDR1 MGHRA, CDR2 YSYEKL. In DNA form, the CDR3 reads TGCGCCAGCAGCCAGTACGCCAGGGATACCGGGGAGCTGTTTTTT. Protein product: CASSQYARDTGELFF.

The V gene is TRBV30, the J gene TRBJ1-1; no firm D call. The CDR3 has 14 amino acids. Trimming left V 3 bases short and J 3 bases short, with 14 bases between. Germline-derived CDR1 and CDR2 are GTSNPN and SVGIG (reference sequence). The CDR3 sequence is CAWRHGVDYTEAFF. As DNA, the CDR3 is TGTGCCTGGAGGCATGGGGTCGACTACACTGAAGCTTTCTTT.

This chain links TRBV7-9 with TRBJ2-7; D call uncertain. V lost 0 bases, J lost 1 base, and 4 bases lay in between. The germline V gene has CDR1 SEHNR and CDR2 FQNEAQ (reference sequence). This CDR3 region has 13 residues. The CDR3 loop is CASSLARSYEQYF. In nucleotides, the CDR3 is TGTGCCAGCAGCTTAGCGCGGTCCTACGAGCAGTACTTC.

This CDR3 reads CASSSGDYEQYF. The CDR3 nucleotides are TGTGCCAGCAGCTCGGGGGACTACGAGCAGTACTTC. V usage is TRBV7-9 and J usage is TRBJ2-7, with TRBD2 as a possible D gene (6 bases). CDR1 and CDR2 from the germline V gene are SEHNR and FQNEAQ (reference sequence). Trimming removed 4 bases from V and 3 bases from J, with 7 bases in between. The CDR3 has 12 amino acids.

This rearrangement joins TRBV9 to TRBJ2-3; D gene ambiguous. CDR1 and CDR2 from the germline V gene are SGDLS and YYNGEE. The CDR3 sequence is 17 residues long. Trimming removed 0 bases from V and 2 bases from J, with 16 bases in between. Written as DNA, the CDR3 is TGTGCCAGCAGCGTAGATCCGACACGCGGTTCCACAGATACGCAGTATTTT. Translating it yields CASSVDPTRGSTDTQYF.

The chain is built from TRBV27 and TRBJ2-7; 9 bases are a match to TRBD1. The CDR3 has 14 amino acids. The V gene's germline CDR1 is MNHEY and CDR2 SMNVEV (reference sequence). Losses at the gene ends were 5 bases for V and 1 base for J; bases not matched to a gene: 3. CDR3 in DNA: TGTGCCAGCAGTCAGACAGGGGGTTCCTACGAGCAGTACTTC. Translating it yields CASSQTGGSYEQYF.

The V and J genes are TRBV15 and TRBJ1-2; 8 bases match TRBD1. CDR1 is LNHNV and CDR2 is YYDKDF in the germline V gene (reference sequence). Germline trimming cut 4 bases from V and 5 bases from J; bases unmatched to any gene: 6. The CDR3 has 14 residues. The CDR3 coding sequence is TGTGCCACCAGCACCGACAGGGGAGGATATGGCTACACCTTC. The encoded protein is CATSTDRGGYGYTF.

This clone was seen a few times. The chain has TRBV19 and TRBJ2-7; 9 bases are a match to TRBD1. With V trimmed by 1 base and J by 3 bases, 1 base remained unmatched. Germline CDR1 reads LNHDA; CDR2 reads SQIVND (reference sequence). This CDR3 has 14 residues. CDR3 coding DNA: TGTGCCAGTAGTATAGGGGGACAGGGCTACGAGCAGTACTTC. Its translation: CASSIGGQGYEQYF.

The CDR3 DNA reads as TGTGCCACCAGCCACACTGGGAGTGGCGACAGGGCCCAAGAGACCCAGTACTTC. Its protein is CATSHTGSGDRAQETQYF. The chain recombines TRBV15 with TRBJ2-5; 7 nucleotides align to TRBD1. The CDR3 is made up of 18 amino acids. With 5 bases clipped from V and 1 base from J, the junction kept 16 bases outside the gene matches. From germline, CDR1 is LNHNV and CDR2 YYDKDF (reference sequence).

This clone turned up a few times. This chain joins TRBV29-1 and TRBJ1-2; the D is unclear. The ends were cut back, 6 bases at V and 0 bases at J, with 17 bases in the middle. CDR1 and CDR2 (germline): SQVTM, ANQGSEA. The CDR3 runs to 15 residues. The CDR3 bases are TGCAGCGTCCCCGGCGGGGAGGAAGCTAACTATGGCTACACCTTC. Its protein product is CSVPGGEEANYGYTF.

The rearrangement uses TRBV6-6 and TRBJ2-5; 8 nucleotides line up with TRBD1. V shed 6 bases, J shed 0 bases, and the junction held 6 bases outside the gene matches. The CDR3 spans 15 residues. Germline-derived CDR1 and CDR2 are MNHNY and SVGAGI (reference sequence). The CDR3 DNA reads as TGTGCCAGCAGGTCGGACAGGGTATACCAAGAGACCCAGTACTTC. Protein sequence: CASRSDRVYQETQYF.

The gene calls are TRBV7-9 and TRBJ2-2; the D is unclear. V was pared by 5 bases and J by 2 bases, with 9 bases between. Germline lookup yields CDR1 SEHNR and CDR2 FQNEAQ (reference sequence). This CDR3 has 14 residues. The CDR3 here is CASSTRQNTGELFF. Written as DNA, the CDR3 is TGTGCCAGCAGCACTCGACAAAACACCGGGGAGCTGTTTTTT.

The sample holds one count of this clone. CDR3 sequence (DNA): TGTGCCTGGAGTGTATCCCTGAGCACAGATACGCAGTATTTT. Its protein is CAWSVSLSTDTQYF. V usage is TRBV30 and J usage is TRBJ2-3; no firm D call. CDR1 and CDR2 (germline): GTSNPN, SVGIG (reference sequence). Between the trimmed V and J ends, which lost 0 bases and 0 bases, there was a span of 7 bases. CDR3 size: 14 residues. The whole variable domain, remainder taken from reference TRBV30 and TRBJ2-3, is SQTIHQWPATLVQPVGSPLSLECTVEGTSNPNLYWYRQAAGRGLQLLFYSVGIGQISSEVPQNLSASRPQDRQFILSSKKLLLSDSGFYLCAWSVSLSTDTQYFGPGTRLTVL.

The chain employs TRBV5-1 and TRBJ2-5; the D is unclear. Looked up from germline, CDR1 is SGHRS and CDR2 is YFSETQ. The CDR3 length is 14 residues. V was clipped by 0 bases and J by 0 bases, with 6 bases between them. CDR3 in amino acids: CASSLDRHQETQYF. The CDR3 DNA follows: TGCGCCAGCAGCTTGGATAGGCACCAAGAGACCCAGTACTTC. Variable domain in full (rest from reference TRBV5-1 and TRBJ2-5): KAGVTQTPRYLIKTRGQQVTLSCSPISGHRSVSWYQQTPGQGLQFLFEYFSETQRNKGNFPGRFSGRQFSNSRSEMNVSTLELGDSALYLCASSLDRHQETQYFGPGTRLLVL.

The chain recombines TRBV27 with TRBJ1-5; possible D gene TRBD1, 6 bases. The CDR3 length is 14 residues. Trimming cost V 2 bases and J 2 bases, with 7 bases left between them. Germline V gene sequence: CDR1 MNHEY, CDR2 SMNVEV (reference sequence). The CDR3 sequence is CASSLGQRNQPQHF. DNA for the CDR3: TGTGCCAGCAGTTTAGGACAGCGCAATCAGCCCCAGCATTTT.

The rearrangement links TRBV9 to TRBJ1-2, with D perhaps matching TRBD1 (5 bases). The CDR3 contains 15 residues. Germline V CDR1 and CDR2: SGDLS, YYNGEE. Trimming pared 0 bases from V and 1 base from J, leaving 10 bases between. The CDR3 nucleotides are TGTGCCAGCAGCGTAGCTGGGGGGAATAACTATGGCTACACCTTC. This codes for CASSVAGGNNYGYTF.

The chain has TRBV25-1 and TRBJ2-5; D call uncertain. Germline V CDR1 and CDR2: MGHDK, SYGVNS. V was cut by 3 bases and J by 7 bases, with 15 bases left in between. This CDR3 has 14 amino acids. The CDR3 here is CASSEPDQIGTQYF. In nucleotides, the CDR3 is TGTGCCAGCAGTGAGCCAGACCAAATCGGGACCCAGTACTTC.

The chain joins TRBV4-2 to TRBJ1-1; D may be TRBD1 (5 bases). The V end was cut by 1 base, the J end by 6 bases, with 12 bases between. CDR3 length: 14 amino acids. Germline V gene lookup returns CDR1 LGHNA and CDR2 YNFKEQ. The CDR3 DNA reads as TGTGCCAGCAGCCAAGGCTCGAGACAGTCTGAAGCTTTCTTT. It encodes CASSQGSRQSEAFF.

The chain carries TRBV4-1 and TRBJ2-1, with D unclear. The CDR3 totals 11 residues. V lost 3 bases and J lost 8, with 5 bases in between. CDR1 is MGHRA, CDR2 YSYEKL, per germline. The CDR3 here is CASSQRDEQFF. Written as DNA, the CDR3 is TGCGCCAGCAGCCAGCGCGATGAGCAGTTCTTC.

The chain links TRBV6-1 to TRBJ2-2; 10 bases are a match to TRBD2. The germline gives CDR1 MNHNS, CDR2 SASEGT. J gave up 4 bases and V 4 bases, and 9 bases lay outside the gene matches. CDR3 length: 17 residues. The chain's CDR3 is CASSGVLAGGTTGELFF. CDR3 sequence (DNA): TGTGCCAGCAGTGGGGTGTTAGCGGGGGGCACCACCGGGGAGCTGTTTTTT.

The V and J genes are TRBV13 and TRBJ2-2; D gene ambiguous. There are 15 residues in the CDR3. Trimming left V 6 bases short and J 6 bases short, with 17 bases between. The germline CDR1 and CDR2 sequences are PRHDT and FYEKMQ (reference sequence). CDR3 sequence (DNA): TGTGCCAGCAGACAAATGAGTTCCCGAGCCGGGGAGCTGTTTTTT. Its translation is CASRQMSSRAGELFF.

V is TRBV25-1 and J is TRBJ2-5; D might be TRBD1 (6 bases). The CDR3 extends over 14 amino acids. Germline loops: CDR1 MGHDK, CDR2 SYGVNS. Trimming stripped 3 bases from V and 2 bases from J, with 10 bases between. CDR3 coding DNA: TGTGCCAGCAGTGACCCGACAGGACAAGAGACCCAGTACTTC. Translating it yields CASSDPTGQETQYF.

DNA for the CDR3: TGTGCCAGCAGCGGTACAGGAAGCTATGGCTACACCTTC. It codes for CASSGTGSYGYTF. The chain recombines TRBV9 with TRBJ1-2; tentatively, D is TRBD1 (5 bases). The CDR3 totals 13 residues. Per the germline V gene, CDR1 is SGDLS and CDR2 is YYNGEE. The germline V and J ends were trimmed by 3 bases and 4 bases, with 10 bases remaining between them.

The V gene is TRBV7-6, the J gene TRBJ2-5; no definite D call. Trimming removed 1 base from V and 3 bases from J, with 12 bases in between. Germline V gene lookup returns CDR1 SGHVS and CDR2 FNYEAQ. CDR3 length equals 15 residues. CDR3 sequence reads: CASSLGDTWKETQYF. The CDR3 DNA is TGTGCCAGCAGCTTAGGGGATACATGGAAAGAGACCCAGTACTTC. The full variable domain, completed using reference TRBV7-6 and TRBJ2-5, is GAGVSQSPRYKVTKRGQDVALRCDPISGHVSLYWYRQALGQGPEFLTYFNYEAQQDKSGLPNDRFSAERPEGSISTLTIQRTEQRDSAMYRCASSLGDTWKETQYFGPGTRLLVL.